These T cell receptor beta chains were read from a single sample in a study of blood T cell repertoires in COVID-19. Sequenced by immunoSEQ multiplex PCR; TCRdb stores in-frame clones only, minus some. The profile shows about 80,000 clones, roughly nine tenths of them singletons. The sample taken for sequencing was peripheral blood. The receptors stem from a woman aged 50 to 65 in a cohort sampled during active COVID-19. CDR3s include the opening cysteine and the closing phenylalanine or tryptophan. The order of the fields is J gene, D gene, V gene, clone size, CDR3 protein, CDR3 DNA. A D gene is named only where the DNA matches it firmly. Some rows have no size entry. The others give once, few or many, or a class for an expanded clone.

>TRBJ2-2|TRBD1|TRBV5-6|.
CASSFSDRGFITGELFF
TGTGCCAGCAGCTTCTCGGACAGGGGGTTTATCACCGGGGAGCTGTTTTTT
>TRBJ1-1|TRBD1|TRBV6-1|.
CASSERGRRGLEAFF
TGTGCCAGCAGTGAAAGGGGGAGGAGGGGGCTTGAAGCTTTCTTT
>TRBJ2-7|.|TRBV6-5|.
CASSTRPTGSYEQYF
TGTGCCAGCAGTACTCGACCTACGGGCTCCTACGAGCAGTACTTC
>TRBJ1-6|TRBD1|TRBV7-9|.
CASSSHGRGKGNSPLHF
TGTGCCAGCAGCTCCCACGGCAGGGGGAAGGGTAATTCACCCCTCCACTTT
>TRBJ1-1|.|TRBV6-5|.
CASSYNGVNTEAFF
TGTGCCAGCAGTTACAACGGGGTGAACACTGAAGCTTTCTTT
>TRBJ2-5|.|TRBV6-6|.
CASSSTETGGETQYF
TGTGCCAGCAGCTCCACCGAGACGGGTGGAGAGACCCAGTACTTC
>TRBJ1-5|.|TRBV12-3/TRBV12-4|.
CASSPLRAQPQHF
TGTGCCAGCAGTCCGTTGAGGGCTCAGCCCCAGCATTTT
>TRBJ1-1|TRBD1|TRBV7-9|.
CASSSGQEGAFF
TGTGCCAGCAGCTCAGGACAGGAGGGGGCTTTCTTT
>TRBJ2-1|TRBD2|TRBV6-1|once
CASSSGRHNEQFF
TGTGCCAGCAGTAGCGGGAGGCACAATGAGCAGTTCTTC
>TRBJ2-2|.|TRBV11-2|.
CASRLGLYTGELFF
TGTGCCAGCAGATTAGGACTCTACACCGGGGAGCTGTTTTTT
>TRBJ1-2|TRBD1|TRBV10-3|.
CAISETGGDYGYTF
TGTGCCATCAGTGAGACAGGGGGAGACTATGGCTACACCTTC
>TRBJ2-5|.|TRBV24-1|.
CATSDQRAGSETQYF
TGTGCCACCAGTGATCAGAGGGCCGGTTCGGAGACCCAGTACTTC
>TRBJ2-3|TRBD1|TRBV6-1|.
CASSGNGAGTGPTDTQYF
TGTGCCAGCAGTGGCAATGGGGCAGGGACAGGCCCCACAGATACGCAGTATTTT
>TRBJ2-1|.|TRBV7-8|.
CASSSLVGQEGNEQFF
TGTGCCAGCAGCTCTCTGGTCGGGCAGGAGGGCAATGAGCAGTTCTTC
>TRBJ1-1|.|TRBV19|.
CASSIRAESGEAFF
TGTGCCAGTAGTATAAGAGCAGAGTCAGGTGAAGCTTTCTTT
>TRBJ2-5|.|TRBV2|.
CASSVSKSKGGREGETQYF
TGTGCCAGCAGTGTTTCAAAATCAAAAGGAGGGCGAGAGGGAGAGACCCAGTACTTC
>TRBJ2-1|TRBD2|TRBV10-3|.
CATLPQLAGATEQFF
TGTGCCACCCTGCCCCAACTAGCGGGGGCCACTGAGCAGTTCTTC
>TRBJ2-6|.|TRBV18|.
CASSPSSGANVLTF
TGTGCCAGCTCTCCTTCCTCTGGGGCCAACGTCCTGACTTTC
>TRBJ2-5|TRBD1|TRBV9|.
CASSAGTGAGIGETQYF
TGTGCCAGCAGCGCCGGGACAGGGGCCGGGATCGGGGAGACCCAGTACTTC
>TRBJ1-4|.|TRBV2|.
CASSVSLAKLFF
TGTGCCAGCAGTGTTTCCCTAGCGAAACTGTTTTTT
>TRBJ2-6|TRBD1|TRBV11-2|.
CASSQSIGQGSGANVLTF
TGTGCCAGCAGCCAATCAATCGGACAGGGCTCTGGGGCCAACGTCCTGACTTTC
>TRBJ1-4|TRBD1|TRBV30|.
CASSGQGAQSTNEKLFF
TGTGCCTCCTCGGGACAGGGGGCCCAATCAACTAATGAAAAACTGTTTTTT
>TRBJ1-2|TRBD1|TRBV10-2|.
CASSGQGLNGYTF
TGCGCCAGCAGTGGACAGGGTTTAAATGGCTACACCTTC
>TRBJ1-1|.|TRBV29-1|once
CSTRGSGNEAFF
TGCAGCACCCGCGGGTCGGGGAATGAAGCTTTCTTT
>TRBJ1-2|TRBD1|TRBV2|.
CASKPYVEGAEGYTF
TGTGCCAGCAAACCCTACGTGGAGGGGGCAGAAGGCTACACCTTC
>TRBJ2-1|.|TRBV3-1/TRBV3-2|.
CASRRGPSSYNEQFF
TGTGCCAGCCGGCGGGGGCCCAGCTCCTACAATGAGCAGTTCTTC
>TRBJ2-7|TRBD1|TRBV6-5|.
CASSYPGTAEQYF
TGTGCCAGCAGTTACCCCGGGACAGCCGAGCAGTACTTC
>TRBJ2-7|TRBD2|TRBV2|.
CASSVQREGLLSYEQYF
TGTGCCAGCAGTGTCCAGCGGGAGGGCCTTCTTTCCTACGAGCAGTACTTC
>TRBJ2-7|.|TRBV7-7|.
CASSFYWQAAGKSDRANYEQYF
TGTGCTAGCAGCTTTTATTGGCAGGCCGCGGGGAAGTCCGACCGAGCCAACTACGAGCAGTACTTC
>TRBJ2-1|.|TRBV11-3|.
CASSLDRVTEFF
TGTGCCAGCAGCTTAGATCGAGTGACAGAGTTCTTC
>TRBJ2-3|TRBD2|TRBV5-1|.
CASSLTGRDTDTQYF
TGCGCCAGCAGCTTGACCGGGAGGGACACAGATACGCAGTATTTT
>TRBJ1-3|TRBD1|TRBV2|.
CASREGAKGNTIYF
TGTGCCAGCAGGGAGGGGGCGAAAGGAAACACCATATATTTT